Following are 18 T cell receptor beta chains from one sample sequenced in a study of T-cell memory formation after mild COVID-19. MiXCR, applied by TCRdb to the 5' RACE reads, yields one record per CDR3 protein. The sample includes around 250,000 distinct CDR3 sequences, approximately 9% of them seen just once. Sequences were obtained from PBMCs or a T cell subset sorted from them (not recorded which). Receptor source: a man aged 18 to 35 who had mild COVID-19 (a few samples of this study predate the infection). Cell type and time point are not known.

The V and J genes are TRBV5-6 and TRBJ1-5, with 8 bases fitting TRBD1. CDR3 size: 19 residues. CDR1 and CDR2 (germline): SGHDT, YYEEEE. The trim removed 3 bases at V and 2 bases at J, leaving 16 bases unmatched. The CDR3 sequence: CASSSPRVEGTGRNQPQHF. In DNA form, the CDR3 reads TGTGCCAGCAGCTCCCCCCGAGTCGAAGGGACAGGACGCAATCAGCCCCAGCATTTT.

In this sample, this clonotype turned up a few times. CDR3 bases: TGCAGTGCTGTGGCCGGGACAGGACCGTACGAGCAGTACTTC. Protein product: CSAVAGTGPYEQYF. The genes are TRBV20-1 and TRBJ2-7; 8 nucleotides line up with TRBD1. The ends lost 5 bases at V and 4 bases at J; junction bases unmatched: 10. CDR1 and CDR2 (germline): DFQATT, SNEGSKA (reference sequence). The CDR3 loop spans 14 amino acids.

This clonotype has ten or more counts. CDR3: CASSLSTSSTGELFF. The CDR3 bases are TGTGCCAGCAGCTTAAGTACTAGCAGCACCGGGGAGCTGTTTTTT. The rearrangement joins TRBV7-2 to TRBJ2-2; TRBD2 might be the D (6 bases). V dropped 2 bases and J dropped 4 bases, with 11 bases sitting between them. The V gene's germline CDR1 is SGHTA and CDR2 FQGNSA. The CDR3 has 15 residues.

V usage is TRBV5-4 and J usage is TRBJ2-7, with D possibly being TRBD1 (6 bases). Germline CDR1 is SGHNT and CDR2 is YYREEE (reference sequence). V gave up 0 bases and J gave up 12 bases, with 13 bases separating them. The CDR3 covers 12 residues. CDR3 loop: CASSLDGRGRYF. CDR3 bases: TGTGCCAGCAGCTTGGACGGCAGGGGAAGGTACTTC.

This clonotype was detected ten times or more. V is TRBV11-2 and J is TRBJ2-5; 7 nucleotides line up with TRBD2. Losses at the gene ends were 5 bases for V and 5 bases for J; bases not matched to a gene: 11. Germline V gene data show CDR1 as SGHAT and CDR2 as FQNNGV. This CDR3 is built from 15 residues. DNA of the CDR3: TGTGCCAGCAGCCCCCTAGGCGGGGGTTGGGAGACCCAGTACTTC. It is translated as CASSPLGGGWETQYF.

In this sample, this clonotype turned up many times. This chain links TRBV5-1 with TRBJ1-1; D remains unclear. The germline V and J ends were trimmed by 0 bases and 5 bases, with 8 bases remaining between them. CDR1 is SGHRS, CDR2 YFSETQ, per germline. The CDR3 is 13 residues long. CDR3 protein: CASSLAVRTEAFF. In DNA form, the CDR3 reads TGCGCCAGCAGCTTGGCGGTGCGGACTGAAGCTTTCTTT.

The V and J genes are TRBV5-1 and TRBJ2-1, with a tentative D call TRBD1 (7 bases). The CDR3 loop spans 16 amino acids. Per the germline V gene, CDR1 is SGHRS and CDR2 is YFSETQ. Trimming removed 0 bases at V and 9 bases at J, with 19 bases between. In DNA, the CDR3 is TGCGCCAGCAGCTTGGAATTAGGCAGGGGGGAACGTGAGCAGTTCTTC. Its translation: CASSLELGRGEREQFF.

This clonotype was recorded at least ten times. The V and J genes are TRBV25-1 and TRBJ2-2, with D possibly TRBD2 on 5 matching bases. V lost 6 bases and J 1 base, leaving 9 bases between the germline ends. The length of the CDR3 is 14 residues. Germline values: CDR1 MGHDK, CDR2 SYGVNS. The DNA of the CDR3 is TGTGCCAGCAGGGAGAGCGGGAACACCGGGGAGCTGTTTTTT. This gives the protein CASRESGNTGELFF.

This clonotype occurred a few times. The V call is TRBV4-3, the J call TRBJ2-5, with a possible D match to TRBD2 (6 bases). V lost 1 base, J lost 5 bases, and 17 bases lay in between. This CDR3 spans 16 amino acids. The V gene's germline CDR1 is LGHNA and CDR2 YSLEER. CDR3 sequence (DNA): TGCGCCAGCAGCCAAGGGGAGGACGGGGCAAGGGAGACCCAGTACTTC. Its translation is CASSQGEDGARETQYF.

In its sample, this clonotype was seen a few times. This sequence joins TRBV9 and TRBJ2-1; no definite D call. The germline V and J ends were trimmed by 0 bases and 7 bases, with 8 bases remaining between them. CDR1 SGDLS and CDR2 YYNGEE come from the germline V gene. The CDR3 loop spans 13 amino acids. CDR3 nucleotide sequence: TGTGCCAGCAGCGTAGATGGGCGGAATGAGCAGTTCTTC. As protein: CASSVDGRNEQFF.

The chain combines TRBV6-5 with TRBJ1-2, with D maybe TRBD1 (5 bases). The V and J ends lost 0 bases and 4 bases respectively, with 15 bases between them. CDR1 and CDR2 from the germline V gene are MNHEY and SVGAGI. This CDR3 comprises 16 residues. CDR3 loop: CASSYSAGGEGYGYTF. For the CDR3, the DNA is TGTGCCAGCAGTTACTCCGCCGGGGGGGAGGGCTATGGCTACACCTTC.

The J gene is TRBJ2-7, the V gene TRBV12-3 or TRBV12-4; 7 bases fit TRBD1. This CDR3 has 15 residues. The trim removed 5 bases at V and 0 bases at J, leaving 7 bases unmatched. CDR3 DNA: TGTGCCAGCAGTCACCGGGACAGCAGCTCCTACGAGCAGTACTTC. This translates into CASSHRDSSSYEQYF.

This clonotype came up a few times. The chain employs TRBV6-5 and TRBJ2-2, with D tentatively TRBD2 (6 bases). Germline V gene lookup returns CDR1 MNHEY and CDR2 SVGAGI. Between the trimmed V and J ends, which lost 5 bases and 2 bases, there was a span of 18 bases. The CDR3 covers 17 residues. CDR3 DNA: TGTGCCAGCAGTCCGGGGCGGCGGGGATCCAACACCGGGGAGCTGTTTTTT. Protein sequence: CASSPGRRGSNTGELFF.

A few counts support this clonotype. The chain recombines TRBV10-3 with TRBJ1-6; no reliable D call. In germline, CDR1 is ENHRY, CDR2 SYGVKD. The CDR3 extends over 13 amino acids. Trimming removed 8 bases at V and 6 bases at J, with 11 bases between. The CDR3 is CAIGSNGNSPLHF. Here the CDR3 DNA reads TGTGCCATCGGTTCGAACGGTAATTCACCCCTCCACTTT.

The rearrangement links TRBV20-1 to TRBJ2-2; TRBD1 agrees at 11 bases. V gave up 5 bases and J gave up 5 bases; unmatched junction bases: 7. The CDR3 has 15 amino acids. Germline assignment: CDR1 DFQATT and CDR2 SNEGSKA (reference sequence). DNA of the CDR3: TGCAGTGCTGCCGGGACAGGGGGTGTTACCGGGGAGCTGTTTTTT. The encoded protein is CSAAGTGGVTGELFF.

The CDR3 DNA is TGTGCCAGCAGGGTCCTGAACACTGAAGCTTTCTTT. This encodes CASRVLNTEAFF. The gene calls are TRBV12-3 or TRBV12-4 and TRBJ1-1; D unclear. This CDR3 region has 12 residues. V was trimmed by 6 bases and J by 0 bases, leaving 5 bases between them.

This chain connects TRBV6-6 to TRBJ2-3, with TRBD1 as a possible D gene (5 bases). Germline V gene lookup returns CDR1 MNHNY and CDR2 SVGAGI (reference sequence). There are 14 residues in the CDR3. The V gene lost 2 bases and the J gene lost 4 bases, with 10 bases spanning the gap. The CDR3 protein is CASSYGAIADTQYF. CDR3 nucleotides: TGTGCCAGCAGTTACGGGGCTATTGCAGATACGCAGTATTTT.

This clonotype appeared a few times. The J gene is TRBJ1-2, the V gene TRBV29-1, with D unclear. Per germline, CDR1 SQVTM and CDR2 ANQGSEA. The CDR3 length is 12 residues. The V and J ends lost 1 base and 4 bases respectively, with 7 bases between them. The CDR3 region is CSVEGQAYGYTF. For the CDR3, the DNA is TGCAGCGTTGAAGGGCAGGCCTATGGCTACACCTTC.